This T cell receptor (beta chain) was captured in a study of cytomegalovirus exposure and HLA in healthy donors. The PCR employed 60 Vbeta primers together with 13 Jbeta primers. Assay used: immunoSEQ multiplex PCR; TCRdb lists only in-frame clones, some missing. The table includes some 190,000 clones, more than 75% detected once. This CDR3 has 15 amino acids. Germline V gene sequence: CDR1 LNHDA, CDR2 SQIVND (reference sequence). Between the trimmed V and J ends, which lost 2 bases and 6 bases, there was a span of 14 bases. This clone appeared a few times. What was sequenced was PBMCs. The TCR sequence derives from a woman aged 45 to 65 in good health and CMV-seronegative. This chain connects TRBV19 to TRBJ1-5; D remains ambiguous. The CDR3 region is CASSIWGEGSQPQHF. CDR3 coding DNA: TGTGCCAGTAGTATATGGGGAGAGGGCAGTCAGCCCCAGCATTTT.